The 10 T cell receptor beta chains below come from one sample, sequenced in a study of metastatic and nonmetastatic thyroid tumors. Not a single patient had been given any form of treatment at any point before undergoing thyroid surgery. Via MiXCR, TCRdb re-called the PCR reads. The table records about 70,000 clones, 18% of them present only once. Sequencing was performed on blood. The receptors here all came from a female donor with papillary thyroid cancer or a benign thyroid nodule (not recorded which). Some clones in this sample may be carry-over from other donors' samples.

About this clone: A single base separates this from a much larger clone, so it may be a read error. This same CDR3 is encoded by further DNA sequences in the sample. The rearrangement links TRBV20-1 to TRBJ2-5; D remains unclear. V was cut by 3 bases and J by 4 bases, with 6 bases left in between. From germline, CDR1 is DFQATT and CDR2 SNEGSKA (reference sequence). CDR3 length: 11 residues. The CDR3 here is CSARDRETQYF. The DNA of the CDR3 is TGCAGTGCTAGGGATAGAGAGACCCAGTACTTC.

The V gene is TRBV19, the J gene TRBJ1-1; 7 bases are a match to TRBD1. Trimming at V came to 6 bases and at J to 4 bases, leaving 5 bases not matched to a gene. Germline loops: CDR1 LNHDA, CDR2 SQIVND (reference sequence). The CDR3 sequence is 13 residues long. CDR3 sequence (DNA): TGTGCCAGTAGCATGACAGGGTCCACTGAAGCTTTCTTT. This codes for CASSMTGSTEAFF.

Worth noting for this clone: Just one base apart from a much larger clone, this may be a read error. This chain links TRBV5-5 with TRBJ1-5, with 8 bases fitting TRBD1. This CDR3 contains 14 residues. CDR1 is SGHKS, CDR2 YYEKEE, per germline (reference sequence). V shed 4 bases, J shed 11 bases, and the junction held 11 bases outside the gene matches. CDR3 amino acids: CASSRGQGGESQHF. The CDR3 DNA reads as TGTGCCAGCAGCCGCGGACAGGGAGGGGAGTCCCAGCATTTT.

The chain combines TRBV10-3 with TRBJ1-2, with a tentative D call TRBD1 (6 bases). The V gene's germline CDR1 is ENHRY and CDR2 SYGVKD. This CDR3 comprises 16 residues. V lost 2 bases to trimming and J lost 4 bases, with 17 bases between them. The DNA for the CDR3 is TGTGCCATCAGTGAGCAGGGGCCACGGAGGTCCTATGGCTACACCTTC. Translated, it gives CAISEQGPRRSYGYTF.

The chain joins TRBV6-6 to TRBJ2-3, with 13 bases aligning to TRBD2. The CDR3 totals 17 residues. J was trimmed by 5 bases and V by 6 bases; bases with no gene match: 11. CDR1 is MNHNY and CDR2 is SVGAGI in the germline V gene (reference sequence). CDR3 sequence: CASSSYGLAGAEDTQYF. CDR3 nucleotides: TGTGCCAGCAGCTCCTATGGACTAGCGGGAGCGGAAGATACGCAGTATTTT.

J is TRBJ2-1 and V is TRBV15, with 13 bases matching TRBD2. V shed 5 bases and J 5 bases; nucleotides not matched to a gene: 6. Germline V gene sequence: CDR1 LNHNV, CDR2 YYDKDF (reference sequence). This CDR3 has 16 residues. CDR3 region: CATSSGLAGDDNEQFF. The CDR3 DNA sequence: TGTGCCACCAGCTCAGGACTAGCGGGAGACGACAATGAGCAGTTCTTC.

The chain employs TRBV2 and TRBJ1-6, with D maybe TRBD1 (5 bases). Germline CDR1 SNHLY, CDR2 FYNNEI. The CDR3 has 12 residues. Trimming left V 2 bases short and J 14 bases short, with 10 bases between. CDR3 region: CASSEQGLSLHF. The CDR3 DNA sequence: TGTGCCAGCAGTGAACAGGGCTTGTCCCTCCACTTT.

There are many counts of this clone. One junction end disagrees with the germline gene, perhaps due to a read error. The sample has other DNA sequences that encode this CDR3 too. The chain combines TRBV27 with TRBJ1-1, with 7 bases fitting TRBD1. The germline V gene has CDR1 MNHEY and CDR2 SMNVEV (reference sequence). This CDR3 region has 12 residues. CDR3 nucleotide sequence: TGTGCCAGCAGGCCCCCAGGGGGATCGGCTTTCTTC. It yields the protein CASRPPGGSAFF.

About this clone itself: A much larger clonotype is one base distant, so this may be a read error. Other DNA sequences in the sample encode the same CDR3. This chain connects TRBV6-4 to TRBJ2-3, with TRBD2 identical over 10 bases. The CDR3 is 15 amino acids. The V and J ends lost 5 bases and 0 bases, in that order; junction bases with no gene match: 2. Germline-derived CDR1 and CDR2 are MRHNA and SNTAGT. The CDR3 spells CASSIAGGSTDTQYF. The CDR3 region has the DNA TGTGCCAGCAGTATAGCGGGAGGTAGCACAGATACGCAGTATTTT.

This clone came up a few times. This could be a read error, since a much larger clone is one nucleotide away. The CDR3 loop reads CASTWDRGRNTEAFF. The DNA for the CDR3 is TGTGCCAGCACCTGGGACAGGGGGCGCAACACTGAAGCTTTCTTT. The chain employs TRBV5-6 and TRBJ1-1; 12 nucleotides align to TRBD1. Germline V lookup: CDR1 SGHDT, CDR2 YYEEEE. The CDR3 has 15 amino acids. V lost 6 bases, J lost 2 bases, and 5 bases stayed unmatched. Variable domain in full (rest from reference TRBV5-6 and TRBJ1-1): DAGVTQSPTHLIKTRGQQVTLRCSPKSGHDTVSWYQQALGQGPQFIFQYYEEEERQRGNFPDRFSGHQFPNYSSELNVNALLLGDSALYLCASTWDRGRNTEAFFGQGTRLTVV.